Presented here are 30 T cell receptor beta chains from one specimen sequenced in a study of shared clonotypes between healthy human individuals (dated by TCRdb to 2018 to 2020). The library was produced with the immunoSEQ multiplex PCR assay. Imported from immuneACCESS, the table was reduced by TCRdb to in-frame sequences with V and J called. These copies leave out some clones; in studies compared against another copy, an unresolved V gene accounts for under half, and the cause of the remainder is not known. The sample data list approximately 1,000,000 clones, and approximately 75% of these were observed just once. 0.85% to 1% of the sample rests with the top ten. The sequenced sample consisted of memory CD4+ T cells from PBMCs. The cell subset or site tag for this specimen amounts to: CD45RA-negative fraction. All receptors derive from a man between 18 and 29 years old in good health. Some clones in this sample may be carry-over from other donors' samples.

V gene TRBV9 combines with J gene TRBJ2-2; 14 bases map to TRBD2. Germline loops: CDR1 SGDLS, CDR2 YYNGEE. After removal of 4 bases from V and 3 bases from J, the junction contained 11 bases not matched to a gene. CDR3 length equals 19 residues. The CDR3: CASSIAGTSGSADTGELFF. The DNA of the CDR3 is TGTGCCAGCAGCATTGCCGGGACTAGCGGGAGTGCGGACACCGGGGAGCTGTTTTTT. The full variable domain, with the rest looked up from reference TRBV9 and TRBJ2-2, is DSGVTQTPKHLITATGQRVTLRCSPRSGDLSVYWYQQSLDQGLQFLIQYYNGEERAKGNILERFSAQQFPDLHSELNLSSLELGDSALYFCASSIAGTSGSADTGELFFGEGSRLTVL.

The chain couples TRBV28 to TRBJ1-2; no firm D call. Germline assignment: CDR1 MDHEN and CDR2 SYDVKM. CDR3 size: 12 residues. The V end lost 7 bases, the J end lost 4 bases, and 10 bases lay between the germline ends. The CDR3 nucleotides read TGTGCCAGCAACCCGAACTCCTATGGCTACACCTTC. It translates to CASNPNSYGYTF.

The gene calls are TRBV6-5 and TRBJ2-1; tentatively, D is TRBD2 (6 bases). The V gene's germline CDR1 is MNHEY and CDR2 SVGAGI. Deletions cut 8 bases from V and 11 bases from J, with 13 bases between. The CDR3 contains 11 residues. The CDR3, as DNA: TGTGCCAGCCAGAAACTAGCCAAGCAGTTCTTC. It yields the protein CASQKLAKQFF.

The chain carries TRBV28 and TRBJ2-3; D may correspond to TRBD1 or TRBD2 (5 bases each). The CDR3 is 15 amino acids. Trimming shortened V by 4 bases and J by 5 bases, and 16 bases separated the two germline ends. Germline CDR1 MDHEN, CDR2 SYDVKM. CDR3 in amino acids: CASSSGDGGGDTQYF. As DNA, the CDR3 is TGTGCCAGCAGTTCTGGGGACGGCGGAGGAGATACGCAGTATTTT.

This chain joins TRBV27 and TRBJ2-7; TRBD2 agrees at 13 bases. Germline CDR1 reads MNHEY; CDR2 reads SMNVEV (reference sequence). This CDR3 is 14 amino acids long. Unmatched junction bases numbered 1, after V lost 6 bases and J lost 2 bases. The chain's CDR3 is CASRLAGGPYEQYF. The CDR3 DNA reads as TGTGCCAGCAGACTAGCGGGAGGGCCCTACGAGCAGTACTTC.

The chain employs TRBV28 and TRBJ1-1, with D possibly being TRBD1 (5 bases). From germline, CDR1 is MDHEN and CDR2 SYDVKM. V lost 6 bases and J 7 bases, leaving 12 bases between the germline ends. CDR3 length equals 12 residues. The CDR3 loop reads CASSSQTVEAFF. The CDR3 DNA reads TGTGCCAGCAGCTCCCAGACAGTTGAAGCTTTCTTT.

The V and J genes are TRBV2 and TRBJ1-1, with a weak D call TRBD1 (6 bases). Trimming removed 5 bases at V and 1 base at J, with 11 bases between. Germline V gene sequence: CDR1 SNHLY, CDR2 FYNNEI. The CDR3 spans 14 residues. Here the CDR3 reads CASSQQGRNTEAFF. The CDR3 coding sequence is TGTGCCAGCAGTCAACAGGGTCGGAACACTGAAGCTTTCTTT.

Comment on this clone: A clone one base away is much larger, so this may be a read error. Additional DNA sequences in this sample encode the identical CDR3. The V call is TRBV29-1, the J call TRBJ2-7; 8 bases line up with TRBD1. From germline, CDR1 is SQVTM and CDR2 ANQGSEA. There are 12 residues in the CDR3. CDR3 sequence: CSTKGQGSEQYF. The CDR3 coding sequence is TGCAGCACCAAAGGACAGGGCAGCGAGCAATACTTC.

The V gene is TRBV11-1, the J gene TRBJ2-3, with D unclear. Germline V lookup: CDR1 SGHAT, CDR2 FQDESV (reference sequence). Trimming took 2 bases from V and 3 from J, leaving 6 bases between them. The CDR3 has 13 amino acids. This CDR3 reads CASSLSLTDTQYF. In DNA, the CDR3 is TGTGCCAGCAGCTTATCCCTTACAGATACGCAGTATTTT.

This clone was detected only a few times. Within the sample, other DNA sequences also encode this same CDR3. The chain carries TRBV15 and TRBJ2-3; weak D call: TRBD2 (7 bases). Germline values: CDR1 LNHNV, CDR2 YYDKDF (reference sequence). Trimming took off 0 bases at V and 2 bases at J, with 15 bases between the two ends. This CDR3 comprises 17 residues. CDR3 bases: TGTGCCACCAGCAGAGATAGGGGGGGTGACGTCACAGATACGCAGTATTTT. Translation gives CATSRDRGGDVTDTQYF.

The chain carries TRBV2 and TRBJ2-3; D is undetermined. V was cut by 6 bases and J by 1 base, with 8 bases left in between. The germline CDR1 and CDR2 sequences are SNHLY and FYNNEI. There are 13 residues in the CDR3. The CDR3 nucleotides are TGTGCCAGCAGAGGAGAGGGCACAGATACGCAGTATTTT. Translating it yields CASRGEGTDTQYF. The full variable domain, its missing parts supplied by reference TRBV2 and TRBJ2-3, is EPEVTQTPSHQVTQMGQEVILRCVPISNHLYFYWYRQILGQKVEFLVSFYNNEISEKSEIFDDQFSVERPDGSNFTLKIRSTKLEDSAMYFCASRGEGTDTQYFGPGTRLTVL.

V and J are TRBV2 and TRBJ1-5, with no clear D. The length of the CDR3 is 13 residues. Trimming cost V 5 bases and J 4 bases, with 9 bases left between them. CDR1 SNHLY and CDR2 FYNNEI come from the germline V gene. CDR3 nucleotides: TGTGCCAGCAGTTCGGAGCTGAATCAGCCCCAGCATTTT. Translated, it gives CASSSELNQPQHF.

On this clone itself: The identical CDR3 is also encoded by other nucleotide sequences in the sample. V usage is TRBV9 and J usage is TRBJ2-2; D is tentatively TRBD1 or TRBD2 (5 bases each). This CDR3 contains 14 residues. V gave up 0 bases and J gave up 3 bases, with 6 bases separating them. In germline, CDR1 is SGDLS, CDR2 YYNGEE. DNA for the CDR3: TGTGCCAGCAGCGTAGTGGGGGACACCGGGGAGCTGTTTTTT. Translated, it gives CASSVVGDTGELFF.

V gene TRBV7-9 combines with J gene TRBJ2-7; no clear D gene. There are 19 residues in the CDR3. The V end was cut by 5 bases, the J end by 4 bases, with 30 bases between. The germline gives CDR1 SEHNR, CDR2 FQNEAQ (reference sequence). The CDR3 DNA sequence: TGTGCCAGCAGCCAACCGGTCGGCGGACCTCCAGCGTCACCATACGAGCAGTACTTC. It translates to CASSQPVGGPPASPYEQYF.

The CDR3 coding sequence is TGTGCCAGCAACTTACAGGGGACTAATGAAAAACTGTTTTTT. It translates to CASNLQGTNEKLFF. The chain is built from TRBV6-6 and TRBJ1-4; 7 bases fit TRBD1. The CDR3 sequence is 14 residues long. V lost 7 bases, J lost 2 bases, and 4 bases stayed unmatched. Per the germline V gene, CDR1 is MNHNY and CDR2 is SVGAGI (reference sequence).

This clone has just one count. The V gene is TRBV2, the J gene TRBJ2-7; 13 bases match TRBD2. The CDR3 is 15 amino acids. V lost 5 bases to trimming and J lost 2 bases; unmatched junction nucleotides: 3. Per the germline V gene, CDR1 is SNHLY and CDR2 is FYNNEI. Written as DNA, the CDR3 is TGTGCCAGCAGTCCGACTAGCGGGGGGACCTACGAGCAGTACTTC. Protein sequence: CASSPTSGGTYEQYF.

This clone was seen only a few times. The same CDR3 can be traced to other DNA sequences in this sample. For the CDR3, the DNA is TGTGCCAGCAGTTATGGACAGGTCAACACTGAAGCTTTCTTT. Protein sequence: CASSYGQVNTEAFF. The rearrangement links TRBV6-5 to TRBJ1-1, with 7 bases lining up with TRBD1. The CDR3 is 14 residues long. Unmatched junction bases numbered 3, after V lost 3 bases and J lost 2 bases. Germline V gene lookup returns CDR1 MNHEY and CDR2 SVGAGI.

This chain joins TRBV27 and TRBJ2-3, with D possibly being TRBD1 (5 bases). Deletions cut 4 bases from V and 0 bases from J, with 11 bases between. Per germline, CDR1 MNHEY and CDR2 SMNVEV (reference sequence). The CDR3 spans 15 residues. Here the CDR3 DNA reads TGTGCCAGCAGTTACCTAGGGGCGAGCACAGATACGCAGTATTTT. As protein: CASSYLGASTDTQYF.

The chain carries TRBV7-2 and TRBJ2-3; D is perhaps TRBD1 (5 bases). Trimming cost V 0 bases and J 4 bases, with 14 bases left between them. CDR1 is SGHTA, CDR2 FQGNSA, per germline. The CDR3 contains 16 residues. The DNA for the CDR3 is TGTGCCAGCAGCTTAGCGGGAACGGTGGGGCCAGATACGCAGTATTTT. Amino acids: CASSLAGTVGPDTQYF.

The chain links TRBV5-4 to TRBJ2-5; the match to TRBD2 covers 9 bases. The germline V gene encodes CDR1 SGHNT and CDR2 YYREEE (reference sequence). J lost 5 bases, V lost 4 bases, and 9 bases had no gene match. The CDR3 has 15 amino acids. The CDR3: CASSRAGGVVETQYF. The CDR3 DNA sequence: TGTGCCAGCAGCCGAGCGGGAGGAGTCGTGGAGACCCAGTACTTC.

This chain links TRBV5-1 with TRBJ2-1, with 7 bases identical to TRBD1. CDR3 length: 15 residues. The V segment lost 3 bases and the J segment 8 bases; nucleotides outside the gene matches: 11. Germline loops: CDR1 SGHRS, CDR2 YFSETQ. CDR3 coding DNA: TGCGCCAGCAGCTACACTAGAGGGGGCCCAGATGAGCAGTTCTTC. This encodes CASSYTRGGPDEQFF. The full variable domain, with the rest looked up from reference TRBV5-1 and TRBJ2-1, is KAGVTQTPRYLIKTRGQQVTLSCSPISGHRSVSWYQQTPGQGLQFLFEYFSETQRNKGNFPGRFSGRQFSNSRSEMNVSTLELGDSALYLCASSYTRGGPDEQFFGPGTRLTVL.

The chain is built from TRBV27 and TRBJ1-1; 12 nucleotides agree with TRBD1. The CDR3 loop spans 17 amino acids. Trimming took 6 bases from V and 5 from J; bases not matched to a gene: 13. Germline CDR1 MNHEY, CDR2 SMNVEV (reference sequence). CDR3 in amino acids: CASRRSGTGGSGTEAFF. Written as DNA, the CDR3 is TGTGCCAGCAGACGGTCAGGGACAGGGGGCAGCGGGACTGAAGCTTTCTTT.

A word on this clone: Other nucleotide sequences from this sample produce the same CDR3. The chain has TRBV28 and TRBJ1-2; a possible D gene is TRBD1 (6 bases). V shed 6 bases and J shed 2 bases, with 10 bases lying between them. The CDR3 runs to 13 residues. Germline CDR1 MDHEN, CDR2 SYDVKM. The CDR3 region is CASSRGQNYGYTF. CDR3 DNA: TGTGCCAGCAGCCGGGGGCAAAACTATGGCTACACCTTC.

The chain is built from TRBV11-3 and TRBJ2-5; D possibly uses TRBD1 or TRBD2 (6 bases each). The CDR3 extends over 14 amino acids. CDR1 and CDR2 from the germline V gene are SGHNT and YENEEA. V lost 8 bases, J lost 5 bases, and 18 bases lay in between. The CDR3 DNA sequence: TGTGCCAGCTCGACCGGGGGCGCGATGGAGACCCAGTACTTC. Translated: CASSTGGAMETQYF.

The rearrangement links TRBV5-4 to TRBJ2-5, with D perhaps given as TRBD1 or TRBD2 (6 bases each). Germline V gives CDR1 SGHNT, CDR2 YYREEE (reference sequence). Deletions cut 4 bases from V and 2 bases from J, with 18 bases between. This CDR3 is built from 16 residues. The CDR3 sequence is CASSDRGGQTQETQYF. Written as DNA, the CDR3 is TGTGCCAGCAGCGACCGAGGGGGGCAGACACAAGAGACCCAGTACTTC.

This sequence joins TRBV7-7 and TRBJ2-5; a possible D gene is TRBD1 (6 bases). V was clipped by 3 bases and J by 3 bases, with 14 bases between them. The CDR3 length is 15 residues. Germline CDR1 SSHAT, CDR2 FNYEAQ (reference sequence). CDR3 nucleotide sequence: TGTGCCAGCAGCTTTGGGAGCTCAGGGGAAGAGACCCAGTACTTC. This encodes CASSFGSSGEETQYF.

This clone was detected only once. The chain joins TRBV19 to TRBJ2-7, with D unclear. Germline CDR1 reads LNHDA; CDR2 reads SQIVND (reference sequence). This CDR3 has 11 amino acids. The V and J ends lost 7 bases and 6 bases respectively, with 10 bases between them. CDR3 loop: CASKDLTEQYF. DNA of the CDR3: TGTGCCAGTAAAGACCTGACCGAGCAGTACTTC.

This clone appeared once. The rearrangement joins TRBV9 to TRBJ2-7, with D possibly being TRBD1 (7 bases). This CDR3 has 15 amino acids. The V and J ends lost 0 bases and 2 bases respectively, with 12 bases between them. Germline CDR1 is SGDLS and CDR2 is YYNGEE. The CDR3 bases are TGTGCCAGCAGCGTAGCTGCGGGACAGACCTACGAGCAGTACTTC. This sequence encodes CASSVAAGQTYEQYF.

Turning to this clone: This could be a read error, since a much larger clone is one nucleotide away. The same CDR3 can be traced to other DNA sequences in this sample. This sequence joins TRBV7-2 and TRBJ2-1; 10 bases are a match to TRBD2. Germline V gene sequence: CDR1 SGHTA, CDR2 FQGNSA. The CDR3 has 14 residues. The ends lost 4 bases at V and 5 bases at J; junction bases unmatched: 2. The CDR3 region has the DNA TGTGCCAGCAGCTCCGGACTAGCGGACAATGAGCAGTTCTTC. This sequence encodes CASSSGLADNEQFF.

The V and J genes are TRBV28 and TRBJ2-7; D may be TRBD1 (5 bases). This CDR3 region has 14 residues. Germline CDR1 is MDHEN and CDR2 is SYDVKM. The ends were cut back, 5 bases at V and 7 bases at J, with 18 bases in the middle. The CDR3 DNA reads as TGTGCCAGCAGTACAGGTGAAGGAGTGGGAGAGCAGTACTTC. This codes for CASSTGEGVGEQYF. Full variable domain (rest looked up from reference TRBV28 and TRBJ2-7): DVKVTQSSRYLVKRTGEKVFLECVQDMDHENMFWYRQDPGLGLRLIYFSYDVKMKEKGDIPEGYSVSREKKERFSLILESASTNQTSMYLCASSTGEGVGEQYFGPGTRLTVT.